A single T cell receptor beta chain is shown here with its context. No cognate antigen has been identified for it. No base qualities exist here, and no much larger clone lies one base off it. Ophthalmopathy patients had moderately to severely active disease, with a Clinical Activity Score of 3 or more, a NOSPECS grade of 4 or more, and a disease duration of less than 3 months. Exclusion was applied to patients with uncontrolled infections, other autoimmune diseases, pregnancy or lactation. Diagnoses relied on clinical symptoms, serum thyroxine and TRAb, thyroid ultrasound and orbital computed tomography. PBMCs were isolated from approximately 10 ml of fresh peripheral blood by Ficoll-Paque density gradient centrifugation. Total RNA was extracted using Trizol reagent, and RNA quality was assessed on an Agilent 2100 Bioanalyzer. This sample stems from a study of T cells in Graves' hyperthyroidism and ophthalmopathy (dated 2019 in TCRdb). Notes on the research overall: Peripheral blood was sampled at the time of initial diagnosis, prior to any treatment. To identify TCR V-J signatures that set the groups apart, the researchers used a discovery cohort of more than 95 patients, made up of under 45 with Graves' ophthalmopathy and about 55 with stable Graves' hyperthyroidism. Prospective prediction of ophthalmopathy was tested in an independent validation cohort of under 20 hyperthyroidism patients and roughly 16 patients who later progressed to ophthalmopathy. The approximately 90 discovery patients were divided at random into training and test sets in a 7:3 ratio. In addition, the study compared T-cell repertoires in thyroid tissue and in blood from 6 or 7 Graves' hyperthyroidism patients. After blood sampling, hyperthyroidism patients were treated with methimazole at a starting dose of 30 mg daily, and ophthalmopathy patients were treated with high-dose intravenous methylprednisolone. TCR Vbeta CDR3 sequencing of 135 peripheral blood samples (over 40 ophthalmopathy, around 80 hyperthyroidism and 17 progressor patients) is reported in the paper. The paper as a whole reports these results and caveats: During validation, the model predicted progression to ophthalmopathy a median of about 6.5 months ahead of onset, with approximately 70% sensitivity and 72% to 80% specificity. In cross-validation, a model built on a 13 V-J signature told ophthalmopathy apart from stable hyperthyroidism with 85% to 90% sensitivity and about 81% specificity, and in testing the same model reached 80%/75%. Blood samples also contained most of the expanded thyroid clonotypes (frequency above 0.001), which suggests that blood repertoires may reflect thyroid immune responses. Sample size was not statistically predetermined, and investigators were not blinded to group allocation.

According to the germline V gene (reference sequence), CDR1 reads DFQATT and CDR2 reads SNEGSKA. Including cysteine and phenylalanine, the CDR3 has 13 amino acids. Here the CDR3 DNA is all that survives: 39 bases in frame from base 1. V ends up 6 bases short and J 7 bases short, with an unmatched junction base count of 9. The TCR beta CDR3 regions were amplified from the RNA transcripts. For the first round of RT-PCR on the TCR CDR3, the HTBI primer set was used together with the Qiagen OneStep RT-PCR kit. A second multiplex PCR round built the libraries, followed by size selection and purification. The libraries were sequenced on an Illumina HiSeq2000 using paired-end 100 bp reads. The paper's processing steps were these. SOAPnuke was used to process the raw data, removing reads that contained adapters or uncalled bases, had a mean Phred below 15, or lacked an exact match to the constant primer or identifier. High-quality paired reads were merged with COPE v1.2.5, and unique nucleotide sequences were defined as clonotypes. Clonotypes were aligned to IMGT TRBV, TRBD and TRBJ reference segments using MiTCR v1.1. Only V-J combinations with frequency above 0.0001, covering 99% to 99.2% of repertoires, were analysed. The TCS score was defined as F50 (clonal expansion) divided by E x V (chaos), with BLOSUM62-based TCRdist calculated between CDR3 peptides within each V-J. Welch's t-statistics and random forest reduced approximately 520 V-J features to under 15, which were used in a naive Bayes classifier (R e1071). Clones were called with MiXCR by TCRdb after fastp trimmed the public reads at Q25, and only in-frame beta chains were retained. Every CDR3 protein is listed once, alongside the most common genes and DNA of its rows. The V and J calls shown here were made by TCRdb, not taken from the authors' results. For this sample there are 490,000 or so distinct CDR3 sequences; more than 15% appear just once. The ten largest clones capture around 28% of the sample.

The source of this sequence is a woman in her 30s with Graves' ophthalmopathy. The sample consisted of blood. The rearranged segments are TRBV20-1 and TRBJ1-2; TRBD1 lines up with 9 middle nucleotides. The DNA sequence follows: TGCAGTGCGACAGAACAGGGGGCGCTTGGCTACACCTTC. Its protein reads: CSATEQGALGYTF.